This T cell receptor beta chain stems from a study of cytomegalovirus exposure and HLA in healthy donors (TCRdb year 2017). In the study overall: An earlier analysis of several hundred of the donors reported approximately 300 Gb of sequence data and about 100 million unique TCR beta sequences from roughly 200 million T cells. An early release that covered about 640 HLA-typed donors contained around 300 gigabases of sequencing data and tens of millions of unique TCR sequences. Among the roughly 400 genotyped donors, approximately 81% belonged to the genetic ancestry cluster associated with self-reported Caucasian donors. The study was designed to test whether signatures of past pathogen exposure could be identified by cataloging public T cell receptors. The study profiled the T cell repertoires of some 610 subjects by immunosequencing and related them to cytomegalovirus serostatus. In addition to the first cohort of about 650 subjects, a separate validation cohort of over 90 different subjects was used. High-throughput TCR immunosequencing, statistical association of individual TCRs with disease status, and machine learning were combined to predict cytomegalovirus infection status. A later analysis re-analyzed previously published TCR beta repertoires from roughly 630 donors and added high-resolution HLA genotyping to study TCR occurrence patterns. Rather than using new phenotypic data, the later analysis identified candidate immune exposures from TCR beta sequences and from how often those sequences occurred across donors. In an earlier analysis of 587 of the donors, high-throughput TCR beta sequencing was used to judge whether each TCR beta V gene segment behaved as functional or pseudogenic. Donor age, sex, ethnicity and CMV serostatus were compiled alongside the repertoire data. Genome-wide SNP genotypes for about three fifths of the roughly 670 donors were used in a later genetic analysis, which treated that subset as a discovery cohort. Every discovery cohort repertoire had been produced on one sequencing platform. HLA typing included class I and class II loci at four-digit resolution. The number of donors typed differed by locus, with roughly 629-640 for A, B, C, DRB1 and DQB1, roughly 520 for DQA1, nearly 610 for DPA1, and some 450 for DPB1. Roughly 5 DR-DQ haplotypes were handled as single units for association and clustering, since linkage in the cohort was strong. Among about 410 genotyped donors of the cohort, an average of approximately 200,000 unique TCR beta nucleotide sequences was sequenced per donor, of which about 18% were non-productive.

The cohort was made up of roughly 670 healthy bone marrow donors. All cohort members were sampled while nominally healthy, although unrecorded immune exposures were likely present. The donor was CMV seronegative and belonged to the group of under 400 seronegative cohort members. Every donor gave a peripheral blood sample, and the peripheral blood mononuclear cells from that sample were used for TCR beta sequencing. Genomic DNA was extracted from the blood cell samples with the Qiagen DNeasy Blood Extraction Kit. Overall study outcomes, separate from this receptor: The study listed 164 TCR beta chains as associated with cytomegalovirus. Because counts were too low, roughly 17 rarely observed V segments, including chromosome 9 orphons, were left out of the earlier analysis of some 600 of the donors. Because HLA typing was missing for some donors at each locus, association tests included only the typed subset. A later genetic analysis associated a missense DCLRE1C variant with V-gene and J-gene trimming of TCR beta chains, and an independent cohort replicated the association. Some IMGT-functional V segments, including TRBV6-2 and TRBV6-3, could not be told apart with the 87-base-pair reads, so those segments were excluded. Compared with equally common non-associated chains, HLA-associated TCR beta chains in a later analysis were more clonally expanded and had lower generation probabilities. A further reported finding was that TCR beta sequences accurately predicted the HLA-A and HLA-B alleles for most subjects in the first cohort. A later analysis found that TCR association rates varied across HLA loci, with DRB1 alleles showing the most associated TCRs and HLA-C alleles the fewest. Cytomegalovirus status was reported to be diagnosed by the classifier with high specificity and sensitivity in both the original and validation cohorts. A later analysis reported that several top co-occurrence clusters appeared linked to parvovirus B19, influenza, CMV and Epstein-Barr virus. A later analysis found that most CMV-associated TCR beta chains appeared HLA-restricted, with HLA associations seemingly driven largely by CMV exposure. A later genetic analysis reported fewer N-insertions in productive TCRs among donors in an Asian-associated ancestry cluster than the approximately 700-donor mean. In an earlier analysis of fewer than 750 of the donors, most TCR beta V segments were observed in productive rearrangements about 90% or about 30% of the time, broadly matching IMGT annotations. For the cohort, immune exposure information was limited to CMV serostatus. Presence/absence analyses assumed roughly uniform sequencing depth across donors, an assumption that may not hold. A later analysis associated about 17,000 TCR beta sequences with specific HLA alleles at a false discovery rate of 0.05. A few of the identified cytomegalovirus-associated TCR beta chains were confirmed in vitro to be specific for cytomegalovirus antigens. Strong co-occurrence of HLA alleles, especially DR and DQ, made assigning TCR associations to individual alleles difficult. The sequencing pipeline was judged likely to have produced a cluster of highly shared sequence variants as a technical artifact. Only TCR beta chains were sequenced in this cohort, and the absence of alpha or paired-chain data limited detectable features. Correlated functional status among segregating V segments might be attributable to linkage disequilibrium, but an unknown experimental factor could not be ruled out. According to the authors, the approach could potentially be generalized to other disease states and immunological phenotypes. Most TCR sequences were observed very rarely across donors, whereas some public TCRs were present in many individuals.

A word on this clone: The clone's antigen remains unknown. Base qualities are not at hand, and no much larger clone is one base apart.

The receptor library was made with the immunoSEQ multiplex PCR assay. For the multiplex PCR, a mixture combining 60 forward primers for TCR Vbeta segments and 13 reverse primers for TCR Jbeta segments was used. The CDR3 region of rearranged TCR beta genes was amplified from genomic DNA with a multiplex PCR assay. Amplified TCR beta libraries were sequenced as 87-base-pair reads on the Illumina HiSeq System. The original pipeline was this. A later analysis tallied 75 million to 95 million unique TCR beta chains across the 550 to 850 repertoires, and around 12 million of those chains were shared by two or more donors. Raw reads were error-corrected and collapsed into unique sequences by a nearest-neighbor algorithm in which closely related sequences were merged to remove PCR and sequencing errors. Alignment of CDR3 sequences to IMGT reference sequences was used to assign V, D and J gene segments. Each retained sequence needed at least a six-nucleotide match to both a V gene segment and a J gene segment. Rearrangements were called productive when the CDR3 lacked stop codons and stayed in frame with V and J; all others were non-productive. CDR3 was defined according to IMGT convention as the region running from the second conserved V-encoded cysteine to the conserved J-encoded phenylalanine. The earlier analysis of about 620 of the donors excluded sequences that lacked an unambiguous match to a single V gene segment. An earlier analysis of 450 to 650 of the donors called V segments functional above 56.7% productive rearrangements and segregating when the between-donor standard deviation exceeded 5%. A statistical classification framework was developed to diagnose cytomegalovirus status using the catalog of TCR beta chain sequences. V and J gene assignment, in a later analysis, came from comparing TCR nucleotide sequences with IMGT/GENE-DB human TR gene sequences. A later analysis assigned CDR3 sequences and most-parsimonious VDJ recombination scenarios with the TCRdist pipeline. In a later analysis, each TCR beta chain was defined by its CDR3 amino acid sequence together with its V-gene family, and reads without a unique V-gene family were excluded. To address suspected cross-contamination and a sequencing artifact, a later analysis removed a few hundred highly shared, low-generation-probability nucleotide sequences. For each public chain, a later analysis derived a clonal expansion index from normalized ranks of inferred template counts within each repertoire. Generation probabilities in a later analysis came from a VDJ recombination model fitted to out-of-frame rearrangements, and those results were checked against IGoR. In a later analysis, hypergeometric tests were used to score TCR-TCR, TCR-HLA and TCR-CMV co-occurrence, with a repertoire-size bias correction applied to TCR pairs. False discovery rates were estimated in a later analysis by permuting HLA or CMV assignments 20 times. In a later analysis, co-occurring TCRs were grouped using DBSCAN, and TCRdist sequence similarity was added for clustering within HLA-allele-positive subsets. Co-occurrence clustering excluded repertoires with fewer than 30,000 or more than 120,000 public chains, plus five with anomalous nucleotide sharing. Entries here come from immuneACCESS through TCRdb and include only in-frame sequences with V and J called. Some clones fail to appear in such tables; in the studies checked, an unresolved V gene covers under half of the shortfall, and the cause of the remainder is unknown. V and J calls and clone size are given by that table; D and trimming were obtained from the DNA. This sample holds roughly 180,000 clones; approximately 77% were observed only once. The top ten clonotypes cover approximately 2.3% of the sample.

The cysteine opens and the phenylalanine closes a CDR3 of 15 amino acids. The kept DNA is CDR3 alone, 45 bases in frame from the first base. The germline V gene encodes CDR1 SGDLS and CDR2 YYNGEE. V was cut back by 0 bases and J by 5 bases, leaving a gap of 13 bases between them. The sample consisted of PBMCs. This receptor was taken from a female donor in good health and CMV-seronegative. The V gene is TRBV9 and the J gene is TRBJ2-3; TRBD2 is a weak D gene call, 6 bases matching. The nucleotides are TGTGCCAGCAGCGTAGGTAATATGGGGGGAGATACGCAGTATTTT. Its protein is CASSVGNMGGDTQYF.